What follows are 10 T cell receptor beta chains derived from one specimen sequenced in a study of T cell responses to AZD1222 COVID-19 vaccine. Assay used: immunoSEQ multiplex PCR; TCRdb lists only in-frame clones, some missing. The data show 110,000 to 150,000 clones, with 80% to 95% seen just once and roughly 3% held by the top ten. Sequences were derived from peripheral blood, sampled 28 days after the second AZD1222 dose. The receptor source for this set is an adult who received the AZD1222 COVID-19 vaccine.

This clone was counted a few times. The V call is TRBV7-9, the J call TRBJ1-4; D is ambiguous. CDR1 and CDR2 from the germline V gene are SEHNR and FQNEAQ (reference sequence). The CDR3 has 14 residues. V was clipped by 5 bases and J by 2 bases, with 9 bases between them. The CDR3 bases are TGTGCCAGCAGCCCTTCACGGACTAATGAAAAACTGTTTTTT. The encoded protein is CASSPSRTNEKLFF.

For this clone: The same CDR3 can be traced to other DNA sequences in this sample. This chain joins TRBV19 and TRBJ1-1; unclear D gene. Per the germline V gene, CDR1 is LNHDA and CDR2 is SQIVND (reference sequence). This CDR3 region has 12 residues. Trimming stripped 5 bases from V and 1 base from J, with 5 bases between. CDR3 sequence (DNA): TGTGCCAGTAGTTTCGGGAACACTGAAGCTTTCTTT. It encodes CASSFGNTEAFF.

This chain joins TRBV6-2 or TRBV6-3 and TRBJ1-5; possibly TRBD1 for D (5 bases). Germline CDR1 and CDR2: MNHEY and SVGEGT. The CDR3 covers 14 residues. Deletions cut 5 bases from V and 3 bases from J, with 11 bases between. The CDR3: CASSNGGSNQPQHF. DNA of the CDR3: TGTGCCAGCAGTAACGGGGGGTCCAATCAGCCCCAGCATTTT.

This chain joins TRBV18 and TRBJ1-2; 12 positions agree with TRBD1. With 1 base clipped from V and 3 bases from J, the junction kept 6 bases outside the gene matches. CDR1 and CDR2 from the germline V gene are KGHSH and LQKENI. The CDR3 covers 17 residues. CDR3: CASSPRGTGGGDYGYTF. CDR3 bases: TGTGCCAGCTCACCACGTGGGACAGGGGGCGGCGACTATGGCTACACCTTC.

The chain joins TRBV7-2 to TRBJ1-5, with D tentatively TRBD1 (5 bases). CDR3 length equals 12 residues. V shed 5 bases and J shed 11 bases, with 13 bases lying between them. Germline V gene sequence: CDR1 SGHTA, CDR2 FQGNSA. The CDR3 sequence: CASSTNLGAQHF. The DNA of the CDR3 is TGTGCCAGCAGCACTAATCTAGGGGCCCAGCATTTT.

The CDR3 loop is CASSWANVLTF. Written as DNA, the CDR3 is TGCGCCAGCAGTTGGGCCAACGTCCTGACTTTC. The chain carries TRBV4-1 and TRBJ2-6; no definite D call. This CDR3 is 11 amino acids long. V lost 6 bases, J lost 5 bases, and 2 bases lay in between. CDR1 is MGHRA and CDR2 is YSYEKL in the germline V gene.

This rearrangement joins TRBV5-1 to TRBJ1-3; D may be TRBD1 (6 bases). Trimming stripped 4 bases from V and 0 bases from J, with 17 bases between. The CDR3 is made up of 17 amino acids. Per germline, CDR1 SGHRS and CDR2 YFSETQ. The CDR3 loop reads CASSPGQTFPSGNTIYF. CDR3 coding DNA: TGCGCCAGCAGCCCGGGACAAACTTTCCCCTCTGGAAACACCATATATTTT.

V gene TRBV10-3 combines with J gene TRBJ2-7, with 7 bases lining up with TRBD1. With V trimmed by 6 bases and J by 6 bases, 5 bases remained unmatched. This CDR3 region has 12 residues. Germline assignment: CDR1 ENHRY and CDR2 SYGVKD. This CDR3 is CAISLDRAEQYF. Written as DNA, the CDR3 is TGTGCCATCAGCCTTGACAGGGCCGAGCAGTACTTC.

The chain links TRBV5-1 to TRBJ2-1, with a weak D call TRBD2 (5 bases). This CDR3 has 13 amino acids. Germline V CDR1 and CDR2: SGHRS, YFSETQ. Trimming pared 1 base from V and 5 bases from J, leaving 7 bases between. The chain's CDR3 is CASSLPSHNEQFF. CDR3 DNA: TGCGCCAGCAGCTTGCCTAGCCACAATGAGCAGTTCTTC.

The chain uses TRBV18 and TRBJ2-1; 11 nucleotides align to TRBD1. Germline V gene lookup returns CDR1 KGHSH and CDR2 LQKENI. The ends lost 2 bases at V and 6 bases at J; junction bases unmatched: 6. This CDR3 contains 16 residues. The CDR3 sequence is CASSPSRGTGGNEQFF. CDR3 DNA: TGTGCCAGCTCACCATCCCGCGGGACAGGGGGCAATGAGCAGTTCTTC.